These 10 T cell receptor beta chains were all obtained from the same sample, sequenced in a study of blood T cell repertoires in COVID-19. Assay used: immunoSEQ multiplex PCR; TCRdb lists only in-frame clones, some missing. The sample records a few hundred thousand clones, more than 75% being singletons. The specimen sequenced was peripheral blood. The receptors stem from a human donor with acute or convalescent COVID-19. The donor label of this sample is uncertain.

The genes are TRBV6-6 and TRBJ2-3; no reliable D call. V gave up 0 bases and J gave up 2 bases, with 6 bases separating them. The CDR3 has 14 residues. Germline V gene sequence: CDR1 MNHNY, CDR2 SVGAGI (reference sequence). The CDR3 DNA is TGTGCCAGCAGTTACTCGGCCACCACAGATACGCAGTATTTT. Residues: CASSYSATTDTQYF.

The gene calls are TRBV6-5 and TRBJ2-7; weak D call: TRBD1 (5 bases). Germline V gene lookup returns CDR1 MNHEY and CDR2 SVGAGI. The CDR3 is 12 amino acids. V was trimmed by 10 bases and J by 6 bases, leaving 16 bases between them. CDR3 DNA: TGTGCCACTCGACGAGAAAGGGGCGAGCAGTACTTC. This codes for CATRRERGEQYF.

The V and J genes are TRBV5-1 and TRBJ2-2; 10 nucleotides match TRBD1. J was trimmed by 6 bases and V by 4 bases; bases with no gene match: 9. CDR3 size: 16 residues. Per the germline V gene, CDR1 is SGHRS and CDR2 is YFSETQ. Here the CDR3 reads CASSKLPGTGAGELFF. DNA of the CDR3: TGCGCCAGCAGCAAGCTTCCCGGGACAGGGGCCGGGGAGCTGTTTTTT.

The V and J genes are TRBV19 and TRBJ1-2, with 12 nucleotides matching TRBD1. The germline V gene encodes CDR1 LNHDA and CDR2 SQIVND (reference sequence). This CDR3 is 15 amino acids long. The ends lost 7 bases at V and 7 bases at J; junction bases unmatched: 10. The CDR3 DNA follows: TGTGCCAGTAACACCGGGACAGGGGGCGCGACTGGCTACACCTTC. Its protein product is CASNTGTGGATGYTF.

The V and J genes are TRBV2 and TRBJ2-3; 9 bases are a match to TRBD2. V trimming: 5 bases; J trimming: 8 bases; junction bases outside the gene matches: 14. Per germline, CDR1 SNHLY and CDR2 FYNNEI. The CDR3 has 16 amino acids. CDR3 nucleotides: TGTGCCAGCAGTAAATTAGCGGGGGCCACGAGAGCTACGCAGTATTTT. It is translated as CASSKLAGATRATQYF.

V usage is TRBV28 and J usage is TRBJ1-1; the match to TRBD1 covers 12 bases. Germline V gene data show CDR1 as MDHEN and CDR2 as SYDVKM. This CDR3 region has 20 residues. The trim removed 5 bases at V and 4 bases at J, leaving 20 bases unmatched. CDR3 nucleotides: TGTGCCAGCAGTACACACTTAAACCGGGACAGGGGGCGAGGGAGCACTGAAGCTTTCTTT. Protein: CASSTHLNRDRGRGSTEAFF.

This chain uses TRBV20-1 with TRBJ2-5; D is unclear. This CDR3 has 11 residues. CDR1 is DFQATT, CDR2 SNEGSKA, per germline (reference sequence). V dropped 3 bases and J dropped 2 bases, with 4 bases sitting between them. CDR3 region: CSASLQETQYF. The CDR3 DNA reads TGCAGTGCTAGCTTACAAGAGACCCAGTACTTC.

CDR3 DNA sequence: TGTGCCAGTATGCCCCTTTCGACAGGGGGAGATAGGAAACTGTTTTTT. Translated: CASMPLSTGGDRKLFF. This chain connects TRBV19 to TRBJ1-4; 9 positions match TRBD1. The V gene's germline CDR1 is LNHDA and CDR2 SQIVND (reference sequence). V lost 7 bases, J lost 11 bases, and 17 bases stayed unmatched. This CDR3 region has 16 residues. Full variable domain (rest looked up from reference TRBV19 and TRBJ1-4): DGGITQSPKYLFRKEGQNVTLSCEQNLNHDAMYWYRQDPGQGLRLIYYSQIVNDFQKGDIAEGYSVSREKKESFPLTVTSAQKNPTAFYLCASMPLSTGGDRKLFFGSGTQLSVL.

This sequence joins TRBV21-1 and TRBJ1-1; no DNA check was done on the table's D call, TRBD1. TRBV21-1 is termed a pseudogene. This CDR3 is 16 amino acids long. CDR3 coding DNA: TGTGCCAGCAGCGCCCGACCAGGACACAAGAACACTGAAGCTTTCTTT. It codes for CASSARPGHKNTEAFF.

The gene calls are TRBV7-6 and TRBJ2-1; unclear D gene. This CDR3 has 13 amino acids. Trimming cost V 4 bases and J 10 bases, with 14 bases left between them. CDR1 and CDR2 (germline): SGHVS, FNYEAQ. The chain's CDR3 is CASSYSQWREQFF. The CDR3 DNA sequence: TGTGCCAGCAGCTATTCCCAGTGGCGGGAGCAGTTCTTC.